This note documents a single T cell receptor (beta chain) sequence. The record originates from a study of blood T cell repertoires in COVID-19. The overall study: In each case, the material was cDNA or gDNA derived from T cells, B-cell-depleted T cells, or PBMCs.

Using immunoSEQ multiplex PCR, the repertoire was profiled, and TCRdb retains in-frame clones only, with some absent. The sample has about 170,000 clones; about 88% are singletons. The sequence was obtained from a man in his sixties with acute or convalescent COVID-19. Input material: peripheral blood.

The CDR3 sequence is CASSQGETTVTNRVSTDTQYF. The CDR3 DNA sequence: TGTGCCAGCAGCCAAGGTGAGACAACCGTAACAAACAGGGTGTCCACAGATACGCAGTATTTT. This sequence joins TRBV3-1 (or the pseudogene TRBV3-2) and TRBJ2-3; D is perhaps TRBD1 (6 bases). V lost 1 base and J lost 2, with 28 bases in between. The CDR3 is 21 residues long. Germline V lookup: CDR1 LGHDT, CDR2 YNNKEL (reference sequence).